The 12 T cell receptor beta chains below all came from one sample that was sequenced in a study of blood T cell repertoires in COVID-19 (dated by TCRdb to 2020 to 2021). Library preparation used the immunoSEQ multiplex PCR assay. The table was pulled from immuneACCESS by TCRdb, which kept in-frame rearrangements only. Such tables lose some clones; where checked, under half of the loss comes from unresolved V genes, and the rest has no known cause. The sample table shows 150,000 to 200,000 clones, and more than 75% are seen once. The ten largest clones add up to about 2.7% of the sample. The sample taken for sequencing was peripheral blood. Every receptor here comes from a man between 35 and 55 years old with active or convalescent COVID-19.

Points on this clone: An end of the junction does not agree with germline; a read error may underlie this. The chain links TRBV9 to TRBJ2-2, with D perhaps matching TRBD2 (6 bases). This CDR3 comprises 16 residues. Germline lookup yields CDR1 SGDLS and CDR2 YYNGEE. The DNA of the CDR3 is TGTGCCAGCAGCGTAGATCCAGGGAGGAACTCCGGGGAGCTGTTTTTT. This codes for CASSVDPGRNSGELFF.

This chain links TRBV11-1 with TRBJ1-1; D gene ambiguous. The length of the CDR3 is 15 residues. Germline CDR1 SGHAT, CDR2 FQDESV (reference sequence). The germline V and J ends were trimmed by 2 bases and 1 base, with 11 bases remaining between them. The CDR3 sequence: CASSLSGTGNTEAFF. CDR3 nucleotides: TGTGCCAGCAGCTTATCCGGTACGGGGAACACTGAAGCTTTCTTT.

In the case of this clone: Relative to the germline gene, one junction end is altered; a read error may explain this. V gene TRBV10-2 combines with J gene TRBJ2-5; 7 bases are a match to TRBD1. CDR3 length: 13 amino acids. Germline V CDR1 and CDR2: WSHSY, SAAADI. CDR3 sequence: CASSELTPGQPDF. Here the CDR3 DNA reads TGCGCCAGCAGTGAGTTGACGCCGGGACAGCCAGACTTC.

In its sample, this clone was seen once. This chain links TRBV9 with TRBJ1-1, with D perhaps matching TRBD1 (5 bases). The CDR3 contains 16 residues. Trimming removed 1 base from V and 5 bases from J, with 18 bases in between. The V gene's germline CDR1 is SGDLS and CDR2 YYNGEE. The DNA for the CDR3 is TGTGCCAGCAGCGTATCCCCCCGGGGGGAGGGAACTGAAGCTTTCTTT. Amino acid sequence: CASSVSPRGEGTEAFF.

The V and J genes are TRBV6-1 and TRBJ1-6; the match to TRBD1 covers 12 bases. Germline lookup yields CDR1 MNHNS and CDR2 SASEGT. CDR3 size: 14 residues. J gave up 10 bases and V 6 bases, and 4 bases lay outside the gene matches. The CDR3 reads CASRGQGATSPLHF. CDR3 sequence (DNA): TGTGCCAGCAGGGGACAGGGGGCTACATCACCCCTCCACTTT.

This chain's CDR3 is CASSNLRDREETQYF. The DNA of the CDR3 is TGCGCCAGCAGCAACCTCCGGGACAGGGAAGAGACCCAGTACTTC. V usage is TRBV5-1 and J usage is TRBJ2-5; 9 bases are shared with TRBD1. The J segment lost 3 bases and the V segment lost 4 bases, leaving 7 bases of the junction unmatched. Germline CDR1 is SGHRS and CDR2 is YFSETQ. This CDR3 has 15 residues.

In DNA form, the CDR3 reads TGTGCCAGCAGCCAAGGCGATCTAGCGGGTTCTAGCACAGATACGCAGTATTTT. Translated: CASSQGDLAGSSTDTQYF. V gene TRBV3-1 (or the pseudogene TRBV3-2) combines with J gene TRBJ2-3; 8 bases agree with TRBD2. The germline gives CDR1 LGHDT, CDR2 YNNKEL (reference sequence). V dropped 1 base and J dropped 0; count of bases not matched to a gene: 9. The CDR3 totals 18 residues.

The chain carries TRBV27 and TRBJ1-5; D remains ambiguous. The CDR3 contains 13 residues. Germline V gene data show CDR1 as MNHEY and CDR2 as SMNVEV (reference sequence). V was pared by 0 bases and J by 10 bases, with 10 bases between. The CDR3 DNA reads TGTGCCAGCAGTTTATCCGGAGTAGGCCCCCAGCATTTT. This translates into CASSLSGVGPQHF.

The CDR3 protein is CASSLQRGRGTF. The CDR3 bases are TGTGCCAGCAGCCTCCAGCGGGGACGAGGCACCTTC. The chain recombines TRBV14 with TRBJ1-2; maybe TRBD1 (5 bases). Germline V CDR1 and CDR2: SGHDN, FVKESK. The CDR3 has 12 amino acids. Trimming took 4 bases from V and 13 from J, leaving 16 bases between them.

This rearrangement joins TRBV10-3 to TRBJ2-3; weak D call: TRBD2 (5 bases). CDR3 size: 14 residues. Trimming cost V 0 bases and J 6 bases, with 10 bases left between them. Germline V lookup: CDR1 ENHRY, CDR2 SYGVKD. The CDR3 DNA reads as TGTGCCATCAGTGAGTCGAGGGAGCGGGATACGCAGTATTTT. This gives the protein CAISESRERDTQYF.

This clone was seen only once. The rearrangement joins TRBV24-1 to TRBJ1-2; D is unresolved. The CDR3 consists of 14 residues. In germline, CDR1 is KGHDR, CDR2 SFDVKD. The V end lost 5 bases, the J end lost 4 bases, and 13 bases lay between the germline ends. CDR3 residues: CATSGLENSYGYTF. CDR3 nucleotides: TGTGCCACCAGTGGCCTAGAAAATTCCTATGGCTACACCTTC.

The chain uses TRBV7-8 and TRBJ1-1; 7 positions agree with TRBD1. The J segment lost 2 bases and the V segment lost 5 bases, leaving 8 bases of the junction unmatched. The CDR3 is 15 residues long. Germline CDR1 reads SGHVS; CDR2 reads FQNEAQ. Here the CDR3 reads CASSLTRQGNTEAFF. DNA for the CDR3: TGTGCCAGCAGCCTAACGAGACAGGGCAACACTGAAGCTTTCTTT.